These 4 T cell receptor beta chains were all obtained from the same sample, sequenced in a study of CD8 T cells in ankylosing spondylitis. TCRdb passed the 5' RACE reads through MiXCR, listing each CDR3 protein once. The sample has hundreds of thousands of distinct CDR3 sequences, around 20% seen once; the top ten hold 7.8%. Sequencing input: blood, either unsorted or a sorted T cell fraction (not recorded which). These receptors were collected from a male donor with ankylosing spondylitis or in good health (not recorded which).

This clonotype was counted between two and nine times. The DNA for the CDR3 is TGTGCCAGCAGCCTAGCGGGACTAGCGGGGTACGAGCAGTACGTC. It specifies CASSLAGLAGYEQYV. The chain couples TRBV7-2 to TRBJ2-7; 13 nucleotides match TRBD2. This CDR3 comprises 15 residues. CDR1 is SGHTA and CDR2 is FQGNSA in the germline V gene.

V gene TRBV7-8 combines with J gene TRBJ2-7, with D possibly being TRBD1 (5 bases). This CDR3 is 13 amino acids long. V was clipped by 4 bases and J by 5 bases, with 12 bases between them. Germline CDR1 and CDR2: SGHVS and FQNEAQ. In DNA form, the CDR3 reads TGTGCCAGCAGCTATGGACAATCCAACGAGCAGTACGTC. Protein product: CASSYGQSNEQYV.

This clonotype has more than one count but fewer than ten. The CDR3 sequence: CSARDTSGSLDTQYF. CDR3 nucleotides: TGCAGTGCTAGAGACACTAGCGGGAGTCTTGATACGCAGTATTTT. The V and J genes are TRBV20-1 and TRBJ2-3, with 11 bases matching TRBD2. The ends lost 0 bases at V and 6 bases at J; junction bases unmatched: 5. Germline V gives CDR1 DFQATT, CDR2 SNEGSKA (reference sequence). The CDR3 has 15 amino acids.

The chain links TRBV25-1 to TRBJ2-2; D is ambiguous. Trimming pared 5 bases from V and 1 base from J, leaving 8 bases between. The CDR3 has 14 amino acids. Germline loops: CDR1 MGHDK, CDR2 SYGVNS. CDR3 in DNA: TGTGCCAGCAGTAAGGTCGGGAACACCGGGGAGCTGTTTTTT. Amino acids: CASSKVGNTGELFF.